Below, 9 T cell receptor beta chains from the same sample are listed, as sequenced in a study of T-cell reconstitution after alpha-beta-depleted transplantation in children. The TCRbeta library was prepared with unique molecular identifiers. TCRdb reprocessed the PCR reads via MiXCR and lists one record per CDR3 protein. Seen here are about 200,000 distinct CDR3 sequences, about 8.2% observed once, and the top ten hold less than 40%. This specimen was PBMCs, mostly from graft donor cells, taken 360 days after TCRalphabeta/CD19-depleted stem cell transplant. These receptor sequences come from a male patient aged 2 to 10 who had a stem cell transplant for acute myeloid leukemia, so the T cells may come from the graft donor.

This clonotype showed up just a few times. In DNA form, the CDR3 reads TGTGCCAGCAGCCCTAGGGACAGGGCCACTATGAACACTGAAGCTTTCTTT. Its translation: CASSPRDRATMNTEAFF. The chain employs TRBV7-9 and TRBJ1-1, with TRBD1 matching 9 bases. With 5 bases clipped from V and 0 bases from J, the junction kept 10 bases outside the gene matches. Germline V gene data show CDR1 as SEHNR and CDR2 as FQNEAQ (reference sequence). This CDR3 has 17 amino acids.

This clonotype came up many times. The chain couples TRBV12-3 or TRBV12-4 to TRBJ2-3, with D possibly matching TRBD1 (5 bases). V lost 6 bases and J lost 0, with 13 bases in between. CDR3 length: 15 amino acids. The CDR3 DNA follows: TGTGCCAGCAGCCGTGGGGCGGCTAGCACAGATACGCAGTATTTT. Its protein is CASSRGAASTDTQYF.

This clonotype was detected only a few times. This chain connects TRBV18 to TRBJ1-5, with 7 bases identical to TRBD1. V lost 3 bases to trimming and J lost 6 bases; unmatched junction nucleotides: 11. Germline values: CDR1 KGHSH, CDR2 LQKENI. This CDR3 region has 16 residues. The CDR3 sequence is CASSPIQGSDSQPQHF. In DNA, the CDR3 is TGTGCCAGCTCACCGATACAGGGGTCAGATAGTCAGCCCCAGCATTTT.

The chain links TRBV4-3 to TRBJ1-6; unclear D gene. The V and J ends lost 4 bases and 10 bases respectively, with 14 bases between them. The CDR3 loop spans 14 amino acids. Germline CDR1 and CDR2: LGHNA and YSLEER. In nucleotides, the CDR3 is TGCGCCAGCAGCCCCCGCTGGTATGGATCACCCCTCCACTTT. This translates into CASSPRWYGSPLHF.

The chain has TRBV4-2 and TRBJ2-7; possibly TRBD2 for D (5 bases). Per the germline V gene, CDR1 is LGHNA and CDR2 is YNFKEQ. V dropped 0 bases and J dropped 9 bases, with 18 bases sitting between them. The CDR3 is 15 amino acids. The CDR3 sequence is CASSQDRNPSAGQYF. The CDR3 bases are TGTGCCAGCAGCCAAGATCGTAATCCCTCGGCGGGGCAGTACTTC.

In this sample, this clonotype turned up a few times. The rearrangement links TRBV6-1 to TRBJ2-7; 8 bases are a match to TRBD2. J was trimmed by 0 bases and V by 6 bases; bases with no gene match: 7. Germline assignment: CDR1 MNHNS and CDR2 SASEGT. The CDR3 is 15 amino acids. The CDR3 is CASRPSGSSSYEQYF. In nucleotides, the CDR3 is TGTGCCAGCAGGCCTAGCGGGTCGAGCTCCTACGAGCAGTACTTC.

This clonotype was counted ten times or more. This chain joins TRBV7-2 and TRBJ2-5; perhaps TRBD2 as D (6 bases). The CDR3 covers 15 residues. Germline V CDR1 and CDR2: SGHTA, FQGNSA. V was pared by 0 bases and J by 2 bases, with 10 bases between. CDR3 DNA sequence: TGTGCCAGCAGCTTAGCACCGGGACTTCAAGAGACCCAGTACTTC. As protein: CASSLAPGLQETQYF.

This clonotype was seen a few times. The rearrangement links TRBV3-1 to TRBJ2-7; tentative D call: TRBD2 (5 bases). Germline V gene sequence: CDR1 LGHDT, CDR2 YNNKEL (reference sequence). The V end was cut by 4 bases, the J end by 6 bases, with 10 bases between. The CDR3 is 12 amino acids. CDR3 protein: CASSPLAGEQYF. CDR3 nucleotides: TGTGCCAGCAGCCCCCTCGCGGGCGAGCAGTACTTC.

J is TRBJ1-3 and V is TRBV20-1; D call uncertain. With 2 bases removed from V and 8 bases from J, the gap between germline ends came to 16 bases. CDR1 DFQATT and CDR2 SNEGSKA come from the germline V gene (reference sequence). The CDR3 extends over 14 amino acids. In DNA form, the CDR3 reads TGCAGTGCTAGAAGTGGGGTTTCTATCGACACCATATATTTT. Translating gives CSARSGVSIDTIYF.